What follows is one T cell receptor beta chain and its context. Antigen unknown. V lost 9 bases to trimming and J lost 7 bases, with 12 bases between them. CDR3 length: 11 amino acids. From germline, CDR1 is MNHNY and CDR2 SVGAGI (reference sequence). A single record per CDR3 protein comes from TCRdb applying MiXCR to the 5' RACE reads. The sample has 150,000 to 200,000 distinct CDR3 sequences, 5.5% to 7.5% seen once. This specimen belongs to a study of T cells after yellow fever vaccination. General study results and limits: Reappearance after the booster was seen for most primary-vaccination clones, at about 95% CD4 and roughly 90% CD8.

The gene calls are TRBV6-6 and TRBJ1-2, with D possibly being TRBD1 (5 bases). The specimen comprised CD4+ T cells sorted from PBMCs, sampled 5 to 6 days after the first yellow fever vaccination. The sequence came from a man aged 18 to 35 who received the YFV17D yellow fever vaccine. Here the CDR3 reads CASSGGIGYTF. CDR3 nucleotides: TGTGCCAGTAGCGGGGGGATTGGCTACACCTTC.